This TCR beta chain came from a study of OX40 agonist ivuxolimab in advanced cancers. Study background: Ivuxolimab was delivered to patients intravenously every 2 weeks at doses spanning 0.01 to 10 mg/kg.

No patient had autoimmune disease or received systemic immunosuppression. The CDR3 is 13 amino acids. V gave up 4 bases and J gave up 5 bases, with 12 bases separating them. Germline assignment: CDR1 MNHEY and CDR2 SMNVEV (reference sequence). The repertoire was sequenced with immunoSEQ multiplex PCR; TCRdb's copy has only in-frame clones and lacks some. The repertoire has 40,000 to 45,000 clones, 70% to 90% of them found once; the top ten carry less than 20%. The sequences come from CD4+ or CD8+ T cells sorted from blood, collected in a trial of the OX40 agonist ivuxolimab. This chain uses TRBV27 with TRBJ2-7; D may correspond to TRBD1 or TRBD2 (5 bases each). This clonotype was sampled from an adult with an advanced solid tumor such as melanoma, head and neck, liver or kidney cancer. The CDR3 region is CASSSPSGHEQYF. The CDR3 DNA reads as TGTGCCAGCAGTTCCCCCTCGGGGCACGAGCAGTACTTC.